The 20 T cell receptor beta chains reported below all come from one sample, sequenced in a study of blood T cell dynamics during melanoma immunotherapy. Time point described: pre-treatment baseline. Repertoires were generated with immunoSEQ multiplex PCR, while TCRdb's copy carries only in-frame clones and drops some. The sample comprises about 13,000 clones, roughly 91% of which are singletons, and approximately 3.5% rests with the top ten. The material was blood, obtained from a patient treated with checkpoint blockade. The receptors come from a human donor with melanoma.

The chain joins TRBV7-9 to TRBJ1-2; D is uncertain. The V end was cut by 2 bases, the J end by 4 bases, with 8 bases between. CDR1 is SEHNR, CDR2 FQNEAQ, per germline (reference sequence). CDR3 size: 13 residues. The CDR3 region is CASSLSSAYGYTF. In DNA, the CDR3 is TGTGCCAGCAGCTTAAGTTCGGCCTATGGCTACACCTTC.

V usage is TRBV5-1 and J usage is TRBJ2-7; 9 nucleotides match TRBD2. Trimming at V came to 5 bases and at J to 4 bases, leaving 7 bases not matched to a gene. The CDR3 sequence is 14 residues long. CDR1 and CDR2 from the germline V gene are SGHRS and YFSETQ. The CDR3 sequence is CASRSSGIVYEQYF. The CDR3 DNA reads as TGCGCCAGCAGATCTAGCGGGATTGTGTACGAGCAGTACTTC.

This chain joins TRBV11-2 and TRBJ2-5, with TRBD1 as a possible D gene (5 bases). Germline V gives CDR1 SGHAT, CDR2 FQNNGV. Trimming took 2 bases from V and 8 from J, leaving 9 bases between them. The CDR3 covers 12 residues. CDR3 in DNA: TGTGCCAGCAGCTTAAGGGGCCAAACCCAGTACTTC. It codes for CASSLRGQTQYF.

V is TRBV20-1 and J is TRBJ1-3, with unresolved D. The CDR3 covers 11 residues. Per the germline V gene, CDR1 is DFQATT and CDR2 is SNEGSKA (reference sequence). V shed 2 bases and J shed 8 bases, with 7 bases lying between them. CDR3 region: CSARSLHTIYF. The CDR3 DNA sequence: TGCAGTGCTAGATCGCTCCACACCATATATTTT.

This clone appeared a few times. The chain employs TRBV6-5 and TRBJ1-5; no clear D. The CDR3 sequence is 8 residues long. The germline CDR1 and CDR2 sequences are MNHEY and SVGAGI. V lost 6 bases, J lost 11 bases, and 2 bases lay in between. The CDR3 DNA reads TGTGCCAGCAGAACCCAGCATTTT. Translating gives CASRTQHF.

This chain's CDR3 is CASGGTASDTQYF. CDR3 nucleotide sequence: TGTGCCAGCGGAGGGACAGCCTCAGATACGCAGTATTTT. The chain links TRBV28 to TRBJ2-3, with D possibly TRBD1 on 7 matching bases. V dropped 8 bases and J dropped 4 bases, with 13 bases sitting between them. Looked up from germline, CDR1 is MDHEN and CDR2 is SYDVKM. This CDR3 contains 13 residues.

This chain connects TRBV23-1 to TRBJ2-7, with unresolved D. TRBV23-1 is sorted into the ORF group, with uncertain function. The V end was cut by 1 base, the J end by 6 bases, with 16 bases between. This CDR3 is 15 amino acids long. In DNA form, the CDR3 reads TGCGCCAGCAGTCAATTCGGGTCCAAGGCCTTCGAGCAGTACTTC. Protein product: CASSQFGSKAFEQYF.

The chain recombines TRBV19 with TRBJ2-1; D not resolved. Germline V gives CDR1 LNHDA, CDR2 SQIVND (reference sequence). The CDR3 has 16 residues. V lost 1 base, J lost 1 base, and 11 bases lay in between. CDR3: CASSIGGVSSYNEQFF. The CDR3 nucleotides read TGTGCCAGTAGTATAGGTGGTGTCAGTTCCTACAATGAGCAGTTCTTC.

This chain joins TRBV4-1 and TRBJ1-2; D ambiguous. This CDR3 region has 14 residues. Germline V CDR1 and CDR2: MGHRA, YSYEKL. Between the trimmed V and J ends, which lost 0 bases and 2 bases, there was a span of 7 bases. The DNA for the CDR3 is TGCGCCAGCAGCCAAGATTCCAGAAACTATGGCTACACCTTC. As protein: CASSQDSRNYGYTF.

The V gene is TRBV5-1, the J gene TRBJ2-7; the D gene is possibly TRBD2 (6 bases). Germline CDR1 SGHRS, CDR2 YFSETQ. The CDR3 has 14 amino acids. Trimming removed 2 bases from V and 7 bases from J, with 16 bases in between. The DNA of the CDR3 is TGCGCCAGCAGCTTTTATAGGGACTCAGCGGAGCAGTACTTC. Translating it yields CASSFYRDSAEQYF.

J is TRBJ1-3 and V is TRBV7-2, with unresolved D. Trimming took off 2 bases at V and 0 bases at J, with 8 bases between the two ends. The CDR3 sequence is 15 residues long. Germline V gene data show CDR1 as SGHTA and CDR2 as FQGNSA. CDR3: CASSLSRNSGNTIYF. In DNA form, the CDR3 reads TGTGCCAGCAGCTTATCCCGAAACTCTGGAAACACCATATATTTT. The entire variable domain, with the rest obtained from reference TRBV7-2 and TRBJ1-3, is as follows: GAGVSQSPSNKVTEKGKDVELRCDPISGHTALYWYRQSLGQGLEFLIYFQGNSAPDKSGLPSDRFSAERTGGSVSTLTIQRTQQEDSAVYLCASSLSRNSGNTIYFGEGSWLTVV.

This chain uses TRBV30 with TRBJ1-2; D uncertain. The germline gives CDR1 GTSNPN, CDR2 SVGIG (reference sequence). CDR3 length equals 13 residues. V lost 5 bases to trimming and J lost 8 bases, with 18 bases between them. The CDR3 DNA sequence: TGTGCCTGGGAGAGGGCTCGAGGCTCAGGCTACACCTTC. Its protein is CAWERARGSGYTF.

The V and J genes are TRBV18 and TRBJ1-2; maybe TRBD1 (6 bases). The CDR3 extends over 14 amino acids. Trimming removed 3 bases from V and 7 bases from J, with 15 bases in between. Germline CDR1 is KGHSH and CDR2 is LQKENI. CDR3 DNA: TGTGCCAGCTCACCCTCGGAGGGGGAGTCTGGCTACACCTTC. Translation gives CASSPSEGESGYTF.

The chain has TRBV5-1 and TRBJ2-7, with TRBD2 matching over 14 bases. Losses at the gene ends were 3 bases for V and 4 bases for J; bases not matched to a gene: 15. The CDR3 runs to 19 residues. Per the germline V gene, CDR1 is SGHRS and CDR2 is YFSETQ. CDR3 DNA sequence: TGCGCCAGCAGCTCGATAGGTAGACTAGCGGGAGGGCCGGTGTACGAGCAGTACTTC. Residues: CASSSIGRLAGGPVYEQYF.

This sequence joins TRBV10-3 and TRBJ1-1; D might be TRBD1 (5 bases). Germline-derived CDR1 and CDR2 are ENHRY and SYGVKD. V lost 8 bases and J lost 9, with 16 bases in between. This CDR3 is 12 amino acids long. The CDR3 sequence is CAIAGGKGQAFF. The CDR3 DNA follows: TGTGCCATCGCCGGGGGGAAGGGGCAAGCTTTCTTT.

V usage is TRBV19 and J usage is TRBJ1-1, with D maybe TRBD1 (5 bases). The CDR3 is 13 amino acids. Germline values: CDR1 LNHDA, CDR2 SQIVND (reference sequence). V lost 9 bases and J lost 6, with 17 bases in between. CDR3 amino acids: CASSPGGDAEAFF. The CDR3 DNA sequence: TGTGCCAGCTCGCCCGGGGGGGACGCTGAAGCTTTCTTT.

The V call is TRBV10-3, the J call TRBJ2-5; D may be TRBD2 (5 bases). V lost 6 bases, J lost 2 bases, and 7 bases lay in between. From germline, CDR1 is ENHRY and CDR2 SYGVKD. The CDR3 spans 12 residues. The CDR3 region has the DNA TGTGCCATCAGGGACTCGCAAGAGACCCAGTACTTC. It yields the protein CAIRDSQETQYF.

The chain carries TRBV15 and TRBJ1-5; the D is unclear. The CDR3 runs 15 residues. Per the germline V gene, CDR1 is LNHNV and CDR2 is YYDKDF (reference sequence). The germline V and J ends were trimmed by 1 base and 2 bases, with 9 bases remaining between them. The CDR3 DNA sequence: TGTGCCACCAGCAGAGGAGTGGGAGGCAATCAGCCCCAGCATTTT. It translates to CATSRGVGGNQPQHF. Full variable domain (outside the CDR3, taken from reference TRBV15 and TRBJ1-5): DAMVIQNPRYQVTQFGKPVTLSCSQTLNHNVMYWYQQKSSQAPKLLFHYYDKDFNNEADTPDNFQSRRPNTSFCFLDIRSPGLGDTAMYLCATSRGVGGNQPQHFGDGTRLSIL.

The chain has TRBV9 and TRBJ1-2; D gene uncertain. CDR3 length: 15 residues. V lost 0 bases, J lost 5 bases, and 14 bases lay in between. The germline V gene encodes CDR1 SGDLS and CDR2 YYNGEE. The CDR3 coding sequence is TGTGCCAGCAGCGTAGATCCTGGGGAGAGGTATGGCTACACCTTC. This translates into CASSVDPGERYGYTF.

DNA of the CDR3: TGTGCCAGCTCACCCCCCACCAAAATAGCGGGAGAACAAAATGAGCAGTTCTTC. This translates into CASSPPTKIAGEQNEQFF. This rearrangement joins TRBV18 to TRBJ2-1; TRBD2 matches 9 bases. V lost 3 bases, J lost 7 bases, and 16 bases stayed unmatched. This CDR3 spans 18 amino acids. In germline, CDR1 is KGHSH, CDR2 LQKENI. Combining the CDR3 with reference TRBV18 and TRBJ2-1 gives the whole variable domain NAGVMQNPRHLVRRRGQEARLRCSPMKGHSHVYWYRQLPEEGLKFMVYLQKENIIDESGMPKERFSAEFPKEGPSILRIQQVVRGDSAAYFCASSPPTKIAGEQNEQFFGPGTRLTVL.